A single sample is the source of the 18 T cell receptor beta chains below, sequenced in a study of read filtering for tumor transcriptome and immune sequencing. The library was built from roughly 400 ng RNA with molecular barcoded adaptors for alpha/delta and beta/gamma chains. TCRdb reprocessed the reads via MiXCR and lists one record per CDR3 protein. The sample includes over 50,000 distinct CDR3 sequences, less than 20% seen only once; the top ten take approximately 11%. The sample taken for sequencing was a population of CD138-negative cells sorted from bone marrow. The receptors were gathered from a donor aged 40 or over with multiple myeloma.

This clonotype has a count of ten or more. The chain joins TRBV6-5 to TRBJ1-1; D may be TRBD1 (5 bases). Trimming removed 2 bases at V and 2 bases at J, with 12 bases between. Germline lookup yields CDR1 MNHEY and CDR2 SVGAGI. This CDR3 spans 15 amino acids. CDR3 in DNA: TGTGCCAGCAGTTACCCGGGCCAGGGAAACACTGAAGCTTTCTTT. It yields the protein CASSYPGQGNTEAFF.

In its sample, this clonotype was seen a few times. A clone one base away is much larger, so this may be a read error. The chain combines TRBV20-1 with TRBJ2-1, with TRBD2 matching over 9 bases. J was trimmed by 0 bases and V by 6 bases; bases with no gene match: 9. CDR1 is DFQATT, CDR2 SNEGSKA, per germline (reference sequence). CDR3 length equals 16 residues. Written as DNA, the CDR3 is TGCAGTGCGAAGGGTCTAGCGGGACGCTCCTACAATGAGCAGTTCTTC. Amino acid sequence: CSAKGLAGRSYNEQFF.

The chain is built from TRBV23-1 and TRBJ1-4; no clear D gene. TRBV23-1 is classed as an ORF, of uncertain function. V was shortened by 11 bases and J by 5 bases, with 30 bases between the two germline ends. The CDR3 has 18 amino acids. In nucleotides, the CDR3 is TGCGCCGGCACCGCCAAAGCCCCCGTACACCTCGCAAATGAAAAACTGTTTTTT. The encoded protein is CAGTAKAPVHLANEKLFF.

This clonotype has at least ten counts. The J gene is TRBJ1-1, the V gene TRBV10-3, with 8 bases identical to TRBD1. Trimming at V came to 8 bases and at J to 1 base, leaving 3 bases not matched to a gene. This CDR3 has 13 amino acids. Germline V gene sequence: CDR1 ENHRY, CDR2 SYGVKD. CDR3 sequence: CAIDRGPNTEAFF. The CDR3, as DNA: TGTGCCATCGACAGGGGCCCGAACACTGAAGCTTTCTTT.

For this clonotype: A much larger clone is a single base away; this may be a read error. The rearrangement links TRBV20-1 to TRBJ1-4; D is unclear. The CDR3 runs to 15 residues. Germline V gene lookup returns CDR1 DFQATT and CDR2 SNEGSKA (reference sequence). The CDR3: CSAPTSLPTNEKLLF. The CDR3 DNA sequence: TGCAGTGCCCCGACATCACTTCCAACTAATGAAAAACTGCTTTTT.

This clonotype came up many times. The chain has TRBV29-1 and TRBJ2-7; no firm D call. Per the germline V gene, CDR1 is SQVTM and CDR2 is ANQGSEA. Trimming cost V 1 base and J 0 bases, with 7 bases left between them. The CDR3 covers 13 residues. This chain's CDR3 is CSVEGGDSYEQYF. The CDR3 DNA reads as TGCAGCGTTGAAGGAGGAGACTCCTACGAGCAGTACTTC.

The sample holds many counts of this clonotype. The gene calls are TRBV11-2 and TRBJ2-7; no firm D call. Looked up from germline, CDR1 is SGHAT and CDR2 is FQNNGV. The V end was cut by 1 base, the J end by 5 bases, with 9 bases between. The CDR3 is 13 amino acids. CDR3 region: CASSLATSHEQYF. CDR3 bases: TGTGCCAGCAGCTTAGCAACTTCCCACGAGCAGTACTTC.

This clonotype was seen repeatedly, ten times or more. The chain couples TRBV29-1 to TRBJ2-7, with 16 bases fitting TRBD2. The junction had 7 bases not matched to a gene; V was cut back by 6 bases and J by 2 bases. CDR3 size: 16 residues. Per germline, CDR1 SQVTM and CDR2 ANQGSEA. CDR3 sequence: CSVAGTSGRAPYEQYF. In nucleotides, the CDR3 is TGCAGCGTCGCCGGGACTAGCGGGAGGGCCCCCTACGAGCAGTACTTC.

Many counts were recorded for this clonotype. The chain employs TRBV14 and TRBJ1-4, with a possible D match to TRBD1 (6 bases). The V and J ends lost 1 base and 7 bases respectively, with 13 bases between them. The CDR3 is 15 residues long. The germline V gene has CDR1 SGHDN and CDR2 FVKESK. This CDR3 is CASSQGTGHIEKLFF. CDR3 coding DNA: TGTGCCAGCAGCCAAGGTACAGGGCATATTGAAAAACTGTTTTTT.

At least ten counts were recorded for this clonotype. The CDR3 here is CASSQDRRVQYF. CDR3 bases: TGTGCCAGCAGCCAAGATAGAAGGGTGCAGTACTTC. This chain joins TRBV14 and TRBJ2-7; D is unresolved. The ends were cut back, 0 bases at V and 9 bases at J, with 9 bases in the middle. Germline V lookup: CDR1 SGHDN, CDR2 FVKESK. The CDR3 runs to 12 residues.

Concerning this clonotype: Since a much larger clone is just one base distant, this may be a read error. The genes are TRBV27 and TRBJ1-2; the match to TRBD1 covers 11 bases. Germline-derived CDR1 and CDR2 are MNHEY and SMNVEV (reference sequence). CDR3 size: 15 residues. The CDR3 region is CASSLPGQGVYDYTF. In nucleotides, the CDR3 is TGTGCCAGCAGTTTACCGGGACAGGGGGTCTATGACTACACCTTC.

This clonotype has ten or more counts. The chain joins TRBV11-2 to TRBJ1-1; D is uncertain. V shed 5 bases and J shed 5 bases, with 9 bases lying between them. From germline, CDR1 is SGHAT and CDR2 FQNNGV. CDR3 length: 12 residues. CDR3 nucleotides: TGTGCCAGCAGCCTAGGGAGGACTGAAGCTTTCTTT. Translating gives CASSLGRTEAFF.

Remarks on this clonotype: It may be a read error: a sequence one base away is much more abundant. The rearrangement uses TRBV19 and TRBJ2-2; D is ambiguous. Between the trimmed V and J ends, which lost 6 bases and 0 bases, there was a span of 11 bases. The CDR3 runs to 15 residues. Germline assignment: CDR1 LNHDA and CDR2 SQIVND (reference sequence). CDR3 loop: CASRIQNTNTGELFF. CDR3 sequence (DNA): TGTGCCAGTAGAATACAAAATACGAACACCGGGGAGCTGTTTTTT.

This clonotype has a count of ten or more. The chain recombines TRBV5-1 with TRBJ1-1, with D hard to call. V lost 3 bases and J 0 bases, leaving 9 bases between the germline ends. The CDR3 consists of 14 residues. Germline values: CDR1 SGHRS, CDR2 YFSETQ. CDR3 bases: TGCGCCAGCAGCTCGGGCCCCGTGAACACTGAAGCTTTCTTT. This encodes CASSSGPVNTEAFF. Looking up the rest from reference TRBV5-1 and TRBJ1-1 gives the full variable domain: KAGVTQTPRYLIKTRGQQVTLSCSPISGHRSVSWYQQTPGQGLQFLFEYFSETQRNKGNFPGRFSGRQFSNSRSEMNVSTLELGDSALYLCASSSGPVNTEAFFGQGTRLTVV.

This clonotype has at least ten counts. This chain joins TRBV7-3 and TRBJ2-5; possibly TRBD2 for D (6 bases). Trimming removed 4 bases from V and 4 bases from J, with 10 bases in between. Germline V gene lookup returns CDR1 SGHTA and CDR2 FQGTGA. The CDR3 sequence is 13 residues long. The CDR3 spells CASSYGTLETQYF. In DNA, the CDR3 is TGTGCCAGCAGCTACGGGACTCTAGAGACCCAGTACTTC.

This clonotype was counted many times. The V gene is TRBV28, the J gene TRBJ2-2; TRBD1 agrees at 9 bases. Losses at the gene ends were 6 bases for V and 4 bases for J; bases not matched to a gene: 6. The CDR3 sequence is 15 residues long. Germline loops: CDR1 MDHEN, CDR2 SYDVKM. The CDR3 nucleotides read TGTGCCAGCAGCTGGGACAGGGCGGGCACCGGGGAGCTGTTTTTT. Translation: CASSWDRAGTGELFF.

With regard to this clonotype: Germline and junction disagree at one end, which may indicate a read error. The genes are TRBV20-1 and TRBJ1-4; D remains unclear. The CDR3 spans 15 residues. Germline CDR1 reads DFQATT; CDR2 reads SNEGSKA (reference sequence). The CDR3 protein is CTARTSGNPNEKLFF. The CDR3 bases are TGCACTGCTCGGACCTCCGGGAACCCTAATGAAAAACTGTTTTTT.

There are many counts of this clonotype. J is TRBJ2-2 and V is TRBV5-5; no firm D call. CDR1 and CDR2 (germline): SGHKS, YYEKEE (reference sequence). Between the trimmed V and J ends, which lost 3 bases and 0 bases, there was a span of 15 bases. CDR3 size: 17 residues. CDR3 DNA: TGTGCCAGCAGCTCGGACCCTAGTGCCCCGAACACCGGGGAGCTGTTTTTT. It is translated as CASSSDPSAPNTGELFF.